This T cell receptor (beta chain) appears in the sequencing data of a study of OX40 agonist ivuxolimab in advanced cancers. Study details: Three patients showed partial responses: one hepatocellular carcinoma and two cutaneous melanoma cases.

As concerns this clone: The target antigen is unknown.

Trimming took off 1 base at V and 10 bases at J, with 10 bases between the two ends. The CDR3 is 12 amino acids. Germline V CDR1 and CDR2: MNHNS, SASEGT. Measured with immunoSEQ multiplex PCR; TCRdb has only the in-frame clones, and not every one. Found here are tens of thousands of clones, around 84% of them singletons; the top ten hold 1.5% to 2%. Regarding the study as a whole: Near-lowest levels of clonal expansion characterized partial responders at 0.1-3.0 mg/kg.

The clonotype was recovered from an adult with an advanced solid tumor such as melanoma, head and neck, liver or kidney cancer. This material consisted of CD4+ or CD8+ T cells sorted from blood, taken in a trial of the OX40 agonist ivuxolimab. The chain carries TRBV6-1 and TRBJ1-1; the D gene is possibly TRBD1 (5 bases). CDR3 residues: CASSEDVRGAFF. CDR3 bases: TGTGCCAGCAGTGAAGATGTGAGGGGAGCTTTCTTT.